Shown below are 31 T cell receptor beta chains from a single sample sequenced in a study of T cell changes during pregnancy in multiple sclerosis. Some clones are missing from TCRdb's copy, which holds only in-frame ones; the method was immunoSEQ multiplex PCR. The sample shows 50,000 or so clones, 93% of them seen only once. The sequences come from peripheral blood, collected in the second trimester of pregnancy. These receptors all come from a female donor with multiple sclerosis, enrolled in a pregnancy study.

V is TRBV5-6 and J is TRBJ2-4, with 9 bases that match TRBD2. The CDR3 runs to 17 residues. Germline V gene lookup returns CDR1 SGHDT and CDR2 YYEEEE. V was clipped by 2 bases and J by 0 bases; unmatched bases: 6. The CDR3 reads CASSFFSGSSAKNIQYF. As DNA, the CDR3 is TGTGCCAGCAGCTTCTTTAGCGGGAGCTCAGCCAAAAACATTCAGTACTTC.

V usage is TRBV18 and J usage is TRBJ2-1; the D gene is possibly TRBD1 (5 bases). This CDR3 contains 13 residues. Trimming cost V 3 bases and J 8 bases, with 11 bases left between them. Germline V gene data show CDR1 as KGHSH and CDR2 as LQKENI. For the CDR3, the DNA is TGTGCCAGCTCACCCGACAGTACATATGAGCAGTTCTTC. Its translation: CASSPDSTYEQFF. Supplemented by reference TRBV18 and TRBJ2-1, the full variable domain reads NAGVMQNPRHLVRRRGQEARLRCSPMKGHSHVYWYRQLPEEGLKFMVYLQKENIIDESGMPKERFSAEFPKEGPSILRIQQVVRGDSAAYFCASSPDSTYEQFFGPGTRLTVL.

The chain employs TRBV29-1 and TRBJ2-7; tentative D call: TRBD1 (6 bases). Trimming removed 0 bases from V and 3 bases from J, with 12 bases in between. This CDR3 is 14 amino acids long. The germline V gene has CDR1 SQVTM and CDR2 ANQGSEA. The CDR3 DNA sequence: TGCAGCGTTGAAGATGGCACAGGGCACTACGAGCAGTACTTC. Residues: CSVEDGTGHYEQYF.

The chain recombines TRBV30 with TRBJ2-1; a possible D gene is TRBD2 (5 bases). The V gene lost 0 bases and the J gene lost 2 bases, with 11 bases spanning the gap. The V gene's germline CDR1 is GTSNPN and CDR2 SVGIG (reference sequence). The CDR3 sequence is 15 residues long. The CDR3 DNA sequence: TGTGCCTGGAGTGTCGTGGGAGCCCCCTACAATGAGCAGTTCTTC. The encoded protein is CAWSVVGAPYNEQFF.

This chain connects TRBV6-6 to TRBJ2-7; D gene ambiguous. From germline, CDR1 is MNHNY and CDR2 SVGAGI (reference sequence). CDR3 length: 15 residues. V lost 6 bases to trimming and J lost 2 bases, with 17 bases between them. CDR3 in DNA: TGTGCCAGCAGCCCCGGGTCAGCGCGCACCTACGAGCAGTACTTC. This codes for CASSPGSARTYEQYF.

This chain connects TRBV5-1 to TRBJ1-2; 12 bases align to TRBD1. Per the germline V gene, CDR1 is SGHRS and CDR2 is YFSETQ. The V and J ends lost 0 bases and 8 bases, in that order; junction bases with no gene match: 5. The CDR3 has 15 amino acids. The CDR3: CASSLEGQGAKGYTF. For the CDR3, the DNA is TGCGCCAGCAGCTTGGAGGGACAGGGGGCGAAAGGCTACACCTTC.

This chain connects TRBV5-4 to TRBJ2-3; 7 positions agree with TRBD2. Germline assignment: CDR1 SGHNT and CDR2 YYREEE (reference sequence). J gave up 6 bases and V 0 bases, and 13 bases lay outside the gene matches. This CDR3 has 17 amino acids. Here the CDR3 DNA reads TGTGCCAGCAGCTTGGGTCCCAGCAGGGAGGGATTGGATACGCAGTATTTT. Protein sequence: CASSLGPSREGLDTQYF.

The chain combines TRBV5-1 with TRBJ2-1; 8 nucleotides agree with TRBD2. V lost 0 bases and J lost 2; bases outside the gene matches: 7. The CDR3 spans 17 residues. Germline V gene data show CDR1 as SGHRS and CDR2 as YFSETQ. CDR3 sequence (DNA): TGCGCCAGCAGCTTGGGGGCCAGCGGGAGAACCTACAATGAGCAGTTCTTC. It translates to CASSLGASGRTYNEQFF.

The chain couples TRBV12-5 to TRBJ2-3, with TRBD2 identical over 12 bases. Unmatched junction bases numbered 16, after V lost 0 bases and J lost 0 bases. The germline V gene encodes CDR1 LGHNT and CDR2 FRNRAP. This CDR3 is 22 amino acids long. The CDR3 region has the DNA TGTGCTAGTGGTTTGGTACCCGTAGGACTAGCGGGAATTTCTGATAGCACAGATACGCAGTATTTT. Translation gives CASGLVPVGLAGISDSTDTQYF.

This clone occurred once. The gene calls are TRBV12-5 and TRBJ2-2; no clear D gene. Germline CDR1 LGHNT, CDR2 FRNRAP. The CDR3 consists of 13 residues. V shed 5 bases and J shed 5 bases, with 9 bases lying between them. The CDR3 loop reads CASGSYNTGELFF. The CDR3 coding sequence is TGTGCTAGTGGTAGCTATAATACCGGGGAGCTGTTTTTT.

V gene TRBV7-2 combines with J gene TRBJ1-2; no clear D. This CDR3 comprises 14 residues. Germline-derived CDR1 and CDR2 are SGHTA and FQGNSA. Trimming removed 0 bases from V and 3 bases from J, with 8 bases in between. CDR3 DNA sequence: TGTGCCAGCAGCTTAGCGGTGGCGGACTATGGCTACACCTTC. As protein: CASSLAVADYGYTF.

The chain has TRBV2 and TRBJ1-1, with 9 nucleotides matching TRBD1. The CDR3 contains 17 residues. Germline V gene data show CDR1 as SNHLY and CDR2 as FYNNEI. J was trimmed by 2 bases and V by 7 bases; bases with no gene match: 14. The CDR3 DNA is TGTGCCAGCATCCAGGCTGGGACAGGGTTGGGAAACACTGAAGCTTTCTTT. Residues: CASIQAGTGLGNTEAFF.

Details on this clone: The sample has other DNA sequences that encode this CDR3 too. V usage is TRBV7-9 and J usage is TRBJ2-1; TRBD2 is a possible D gene (5 bases). This CDR3 contains 13 residues. V was clipped by 1 base and J by 6 bases, with 7 bases between them. Germline assignment: CDR1 SEHNR and CDR2 FQNEAQ (reference sequence). Here the CDR3 reads CASSLGLSNEQFF. The CDR3 region has the DNA TGTGCCAGCAGCTTAGGACTATCCAATGAGCAGTTCTTC.

This chain uses TRBV28 with TRBJ2-7, with TRBD1 matching over 7 bases. The J segment lost 0 bases and the V segment lost 5 bases, leaving 4 bases of the junction unmatched. The CDR3 length is 14 residues. The germline CDR1 and CDR2 sequences are MDHEN and SYDVKM. CDR3 bases: TGTGCCAGCAGTACAGGGGCAAGCTCCTACGAGCAGTACTTC. Translating it yields CASSTGASSYEQYF.

The rearrangement links TRBV9 to TRBJ1-2, with D possibly being TRBD1 (5 bases). With 4 bases removed from V and 4 bases from J, the gap between germline ends came to 17 bases. Germline V lookup: CDR1 SGDLS, CDR2 YYNGEE. This CDR3 has 15 amino acids. The CDR3 region has the DNA TGTGCCAGCAGCTCCGAAGACAGCGCAAGCTATGGCTACACCTTC. The encoded protein is CASSSEDSASYGYTF.

The count of this clone is one. V usage is TRBV19 and J usage is TRBJ1-1; D possibly corresponds to TRBD1 (5 bases). Deletions cut 7 bases from V and 4 bases from J, with 19 bases between. The CDR3 runs to 15 residues. Germline loops: CDR1 LNHDA, CDR2 SQIVND (reference sequence). The CDR3 coding sequence is TGTGCCAGTAAGACCGGGGGGGTCGGAGGCACTGAAGCTTTCTTT. Encoded protein: CASKTGGVGGTEAFF.

The gene calls are TRBV5-4 and TRBJ2-1; 7 positions agree with TRBD2. The CDR3 runs 16 residues. Germline trimming cut 3 bases from V and 3 bases from J; bases unmatched to any gene: 9. Germline V CDR1 and CDR2: SGHNT, YYREEE (reference sequence). This CDR3 is CASSSMGGSGYNEQFF. The DNA for the CDR3 is TGTGCCAGCAGCTCCATGGGCGGGAGCGGCTACAATGAGCAGTTCTTC.

The chain uses TRBV29-1 and TRBJ2-2, with D perhaps TRBD2 (6 bases). The germline V gene has CDR1 SQVTM and CDR2 ANQGSEA. V shed 4 bases and J shed 6 bases, with 15 bases lying between them. This CDR3 comprises 14 residues. The DNA for the CDR3 is TGCAGCGTTGGTTGGCAGGGAGGCGCCGGGGAGCTGTTTTTT. This codes for CSVGWQGGAGELFF.

This chain connects TRBV11-3 to TRBJ2-2, with 11 positions matching TRBD1. The germline V gene has CDR1 SGHNT and CDR2 YENEEA. This CDR3 is 17 amino acids long. V dropped 8 bases and J dropped 0; count of bases not matched to a gene: 8. This CDR3 reads CASSWTGGVANTGELFF. CDR3 coding DNA: TGTGCCAGCTCCTGGACAGGGGGCGTCGCGAACACCGGGGAGCTGTTTTTT. Variable domain in full (rest from reference TRBV11-3 and TRBJ2-2): EAGVVQSPRYKIIEKKQPVAFWCNPISGHNTLYWYLQNLGQGPELLIRYENEEAVDDSQLPKDRFSAERLKGVDSTLKIQPAELGDSAVYLCASSWTGGVANTGELFFGEGSRLTVL.

This chain uses TRBV18 with TRBJ2-2; 8 bases map to TRBD1. Trimming cost V 4 bases and J 0 bases; bases outside gene matches: 7. This CDR3 contains 17 residues. Germline lookup yields CDR1 KGHSH and CDR2 LQKENI. The CDR3 DNA reads TGTGCCAGCTCACGCGCCTCAGGGGGCGCGAACACCGGGGAGCTGTTTTTT. Protein sequence: CASSRASGGANTGELFF.

V is TRBV28 and J is TRBJ1-5; 9 bases align to TRBD1. Germline V CDR1 and CDR2: MDHEN, SYDVKM. CDR3 length: 17 amino acids. V trimming: 3 bases; J trimming: 0 bases; junction bases outside the gene matches: 6. The CDR3 nucleotides are TGTGCCAGCAGTTTGTCCGGGACAGGGATTAGCAATCAGCCCCAGCATTTT. It encodes CASSLSGTGISNQPQHF.

This chain connects TRBV5-1 to TRBJ2-3; TRBD2 aligns across 9 bases. The CDR3 extends over 15 amino acids. The germline CDR1 and CDR2 sequences are SGHRS and YFSETQ. V dropped 4 bases and J dropped 5; count of bases not matched to a gene: 8. CDR3 DNA sequence: TGCGCCAGCAGCCTAAAAGCGGGAGGCGGAGATACGCAGTATTTT. Its translation: CASSLKAGGGDTQYF.

This clone appeared once. The V and J genes are TRBV19 and TRBJ2-6, with TRBD2 as a possible D gene (5 bases). Trimming cost V 4 bases and J 2 bases, with 15 bases left between them. The CDR3 extends over 17 amino acids. Germline V CDR1 and CDR2: LNHDA, SQIVND (reference sequence). As DNA, the CDR3 is TGTGCCAGTAGTAGTTCCGTCGCGGAGGCTGGGGCCAACGTCCTGACTTTC. Translated, it gives CASSSSVAEAGANVLTF.

With respect to this clone: Mismatch with germline at one junction end may stem from a read error. The chain employs TRBV9 and TRBJ2-3; weak D call: TRBD2 (5 bases). The CDR3 is made up of 12 amino acids. Per the germline V gene, CDR1 is SGDLS and CDR2 is YYNGEE. This chain's CDR3 is CASSAGTVTQYF. CDR3 nucleotide sequence: TGTGCCAGCAGCGCGGGAACAGTTACGCAGTATTTT.

CDR3 sequence: CASSPRTSGSYEQYF. The DNA for the CDR3 is TGTGCCAGCAGCCCGCGGACTAGCGGGAGCTACGAGCAGTACTTC. The rearrangement joins TRBV7-2 to TRBJ2-7; 13 bases are shared with TRBD2. J lost 3 bases, V lost 5 bases, and 4 bases had no gene match. Per the germline V gene, CDR1 is SGHTA and CDR2 is FQGNSA. The CDR3 length is 15 residues.

This chain uses TRBV19 with TRBJ1-2, with no clear D. Germline V gene data show CDR1 as LNHDA and CDR2 as SQIVND (reference sequence). This CDR3 is built from 15 residues. The V and J ends lost 2 bases and 6 bases respectively, with 16 bases between them. The CDR3 protein is CASSIIGDITDGYTF. CDR3 nucleotides: TGTGCCAGTAGTATAATCGGAGATATAACCGATGGCTACACCTTC.

In its sample, this clone was seen a few times. This chain links TRBV29-1 with TRBJ1-1; D remains ambiguous. Trimming took 6 bases from V and 11 from J, leaving 16 bases between them. Germline loops: CDR1 SQVTM, CDR2 ANQGSEA. This CDR3 has 11 amino acids. The CDR3 coding sequence is TGCAGCGTCCCGGGAGGACCGTCGGCTTTCTTT. This sequence encodes CSVPGGPSAFF.

This chain uses TRBV29-1 with TRBJ1-1; 8 nucleotides agree with TRBD1. Germline V lookup: CDR1 SQVTM, CDR2 ANQGSEA. The CDR3 is 13 residues long. V lost 4 bases, J lost 6 bases, and 7 bases stayed unmatched. DNA for the CDR3: TGCAGCGTTGCCTTTTCACAGGGGGCTGAAGCTTTCTTT. Protein: CSVAFSQGAEAFF.

The CDR3 sequence: CASSMDSPYEQYF. CDR3 DNA sequence: TGTGCCAGTAGTATGGACAGTCCCTACGAGCAGTACTTC. The gene calls are TRBV19 and TRBJ2-7; D is perhaps TRBD1 (6 bases). V dropped 3 bases and J dropped 2 bases, with 8 bases sitting between them. The CDR3 is made up of 13 amino acids. The germline CDR1 and CDR2 sequences are LNHDA and SQIVND (reference sequence).

V and J are TRBV6-1 and TRBJ2-7, with a possible D match to TRBD2 (6 bases). Deletions cut 9 bases from V and 9 bases from J, with 15 bases between. CDR3 length: 11 residues. Germline lookup yields CDR1 MNHNS and CDR2 SASEGT. In nucleotides, the CDR3 is TGTGCCAGGGGGAGCCCGGAGGGGCAGTACTTC. As protein: CARGSPEGQYF.

This sequence joins TRBV19 and TRBJ1-2; 9 bases align to TRBD1. J gave up 4 bases and V 3 bases, and 0 bases lay outside the gene matches. The CDR3 is 13 residues long. CDR1 and CDR2 from the germline V gene are LNHDA and SQIVND (reference sequence). The CDR3 sequence: CASSMDRGYGYTF. DNA of the CDR3: TGTGCCAGTAGTATGGACAGGGGCTATGGCTACACCTTC.